This TCR beta chain was identified during a study of OX40 agonist ivuxolimab in advanced cancers. Study information: Clinicians treated patients with ivuxolimab, an agonistic anti-OX40 (CD134) antibody. Study-wide points: At 0.1 to 3.0 mg/kg, clonal expansion of CD4+ and CD8+ blood T cells had occurred by week 6.

Libraries were prepared by immunoSEQ multiplex PCR; TCRdb keeps only in-frame clonotypes and omits some of them. The sample contains 55,000 or so clones, roughly 90% of which appear only once. Remarks on this clone: Its antigen is still unknown.

Trimming shortened V by 3 bases and J by 8 bases, and 29 bases separated the two germline ends. There are 19 residues in the CDR3. Patients were ineligible given autoimmune disease history or systemic immunosuppression. This receptor was obtained from an adult with an advanced solid tumor such as melanoma, head and neck, liver or kidney cancer. The chain carries TRBV23-1 and TRBJ2-1; D uncertain. TRBV23-1 is noted as an ORF with a role that remains uncertain. The sample was CD4+ or CD8+ T cells sorted from blood, taken in a trial of the OX40 agonist ivuxolimab. The CDR3 loop is CASSQFSIRRGRTKDEQFF. The CDR3 DNA sequence: TGCGCCAGCAGTCAGTTTTCAATTCGCCGAGGACGCACAAAGGATGAGCAGTTCTTC.